This T cell receptor (beta chain) was identified in a study of metastatic and nonmetastatic thyroid tumors. The overall study: Repertoires were compared across blood and tumor or nodule tissue from malignant and benign thyroid patients. Study observations and caveats: Reports indicated that malignant thyroid tumors showed significantly higher TCR beta diversity than benign nodules did, in blood and tumor.

Authors' data handling: The distant-metastasis classifier for papillary thyroid cancer was built from CDR3 differences across clinicopathological groups. TCRdb re-clonotyped the PCR reads through MiXCR. None of the V and J calls come from the authors' own analysis; TCRdb made them. Of about 25,000 clones in the sample, approximately 20% were seen once. A note on this clone: The target antigen is unknown.

No patient had received any treatment before thyroid surgery. Material: blood. The TCR was taken from a male donor with papillary thyroid cancer or a benign thyroid nodule (not recorded which). Some clones in this sample may be carry-over from other donors' samples.

The CDR3 nucleotides read TGTGCCAGCAGCTATTGGACAGGGGGCTTCTCCTACGAGCAGTACTTC. This translates into CASSYWTGGFSYEQYF. The chain uses TRBV11-2 and TRBJ2-7, with 11 nucleotides matching TRBD1. In germline, CDR1 is SGHAT, CDR2 FQNNGV. Trimming took 4 bases from V and 0 from J; bases not matched to a gene: 5. The CDR3 spans 16 residues.